This is a list of T cell receptor beta chains from one sample in a study of blood T cell repertoires in COVID-19. The protocol was immunoSEQ multiplex PCR, while the TCRdb copy is restricted to in-frame clones and leaves out a portion. Of approximately 90,000 clones listed, around 85% are singletons. What was sequenced was peripheral blood. These receptors were obtained from a human donor in a cohort sampled during active COVID-19. The CDR3 runs from the conserved cysteine through the conserved F or W. Fields, in order: clone size, D gene, V gene, J gene, CDR3 DNA, CDR3 protein. The D gene is left open where the match is weak. Clone size is given for some rows only: seen once, a few or many times, or a class if the clone is expanded.

>.|TRBD2|TRBV2|TRBJ2-2
TGTGCCAGCAGTGCGGGACTACTTAGCTCGAAGAACACCGGGGAGCTGTTTTTT
CASSAGLLSSKNTGELFF
>few|TRBD2|TRBV13|TRBJ2-5
TGTGCCAGCAGCTTAGGGACTAGCGGGAGGGTTGAAGAGACCCAGTACTTC
CASSLGTSGRVEETQYF
>.|TRBD1|TRBV19|TRBJ2-5
TGTGCCAGTAGTATTGAGGGGGCAAGGGGAGAGACCCAGTACTTC
CASSIEGARGETQYF
>.|.|TRBV5-1|TRBJ1-1
TGCGCCAGCAGCGCTGGTCGGGGAGAGACTGAAGCTTTCTTT
CASSAGRGETEAFF
>.|.|TRBV4-1|TRBJ2-1
TGCGCCAGCAGCCAGGAGGCTAGCAGGAATGAGCAGTTCTTC
CASSQEASRNEQFF
>.|TRBD1|TRBV6-5|TRBJ2-3
TGTGCCAGTCAACAGGGGGTGATACCGCGGGATTTT
CASQQGVIPRDF
>.|TRBD1|TRBV27|TRBJ1-1
TGTGCCAGCAATAGACAGGGGCCAAACACTGAAGCTTTCTTT
CASNRQGPNTEAFF
>few|.|TRBV7-2|TRBJ2-4
TGTGCCAGCAGCTTAGATCCTAGCGTGGGCCTAGCCAAAAACATTCAGTACTTC
CASSLDPSVGLAKNIQYF
>.|TRBD2|TRBV29-1|TRBJ2-1
TGCAGCGGCGGACTAGCGGGGGGTGGCCTTGAGCAGTTCTTC
CSGGLAGGGLEQFF
>.|TRBD2|TRBV6-2/TRBV6-3|TRBJ2-3
TGTGCCAGCAGCCTAGAGGGACTACCCCCGGATACGCAGTATTTT
CASSLEGLPPDTQYF
>.|TRBD2|TRBV4-3|TRBJ2-1
TGCGCCAGCAGCCAATGGGGACTAGCATCCTACAATGAGCAGTTCTTC
CASSQWGLASYNEQFF
>.|TRBD2|TRBV3-1/TRBV3-2|TRBJ2-1
TGTGCCAGCAGCCAAGCACTAGCGGGGGCCAATGAGCAGTTCTTC
CASSQALAGANEQFF